The 32 T cell receptor beta chains below come from one sample, sequenced in a study of T cells in Graves' hyperthyroidism and ophthalmopathy. The source material, RNA transcripts, was used to amplify TCR beta CDR3 regions. A first-round RT-PCR of the TCR CDR3 used the HTBI primer set. In TCRdb, the multiplex PCR reads were re-called with MiXCR into one record per CDR3 protein. Here the sample spans 140,000 or so distinct CDR3 sequences, approximately 24% being singletons. Sequencing was performed on blood. The receptor set was obtained from a woman aged 50 to 65 with Graves' hyperthyroidism that later progressed to Graves' ophthalmopathy.

The table lists this clonotype with many counts. This chain uses TRBV19 with TRBJ2-7; D perhaps matches TRBD1 (5 bases). Trimming took 10 bases from V and 3 from J, leaving 10 bases between them. In germline, CDR1 is LNHDA, CDR2 SQIVND (reference sequence). The CDR3 runs 11 residues. The CDR3 sequence is CATQRGYEQYF. The DNA for the CDR3 is TGTGCCACCCAAAGGGGCTACGAGCAGTACTTC.

This sequence joins TRBV28 and TRBJ2-5; the D is unclear. V gave up 8 bases and J gave up 13 bases, with 17 bases separating them. Germline CDR1 reads MDHEN; CDR2 reads SYDVKM. The CDR3 spans 11 residues. CDR3 protein: CASGSQARRYF. As DNA, the CDR3 is TGTGCCAGCGGGTCCCAAGCCCGGCGGTACTTC.

This clonotype came up a few times. The chain recombines TRBV7-3 with TRBJ2-3, with D perhaps matching TRBD2 (5 bases). Trimming removed 1 base from V and 4 bases from J, with 15 bases in between. Germline CDR1 reads SGHTA; CDR2 reads FQGTGA. The CDR3 length is 16 residues. CDR3 DNA: TGTGCCAGCAGCTTAAGTGCTAGCTCCTTCGCAGATACGCAGTATTTT. The encoded protein is CASSLSASSFADTQYF.

Many counts were recorded for this clonotype. This chain joins TRBV7-2 and TRBJ1-2; D is undetermined. CDR1 SGHTA and CDR2 FQGNSA come from the germline V gene. V was cut by 3 bases and J by 6 bases, with 11 bases left in between. This CDR3 comprises 13 residues. The CDR3 DNA sequence: TGTGCCAGCAGCTTGCAGGTCATAGATGGCTACACCTTC. It is translated as CASSLQVIDGYTF.

The chain carries TRBV6-5 and TRBJ2-7, with D unclear. V gave up 2 bases and J gave up 1 base, with 6 bases separating them. The CDR3 spans 13 residues. Per germline, CDR1 MNHEY and CDR2 SVGAGI. The CDR3 DNA follows: TGTGCCAGCAGTTACGTGGGGTCCTACGAGCAGTACTTC. This codes for CASSYVGSYEQYF.

This clonotype was detected only a few times. The chain uses TRBV20-1 and TRBJ1-2; tentative D call: TRBD1 (6 bases). CDR3 size: 15 residues. V shed 5 bases and J shed 0 bases, with 16 bases lying between them. Looked up from germline, CDR1 is DFQATT and CDR2 is SNEGSKA (reference sequence). CDR3 region: CSAQGGGDSNYGYTF. CDR3 coding DNA: TGCAGTGCTCAAGGGGGGGGCGATTCTAACTATGGCTACACCTTC.

The chain uses TRBV5-1 and TRBJ1-6; 8 nucleotides align to TRBD1. This CDR3 is built from 15 residues. Germline CDR1 reads SGHRS; CDR2 reads YFSETQ. Trimming removed 4 bases from V and 8 bases from J; junction bases left unmatched: 8. Here the CDR3 DNA reads TGCGCCAGCAGCCACCGGGGCAGGGGGCATTCACCCCTCCACTTT. As protein: CASSHRGRGHSPLHF.

This clonotype came up many times. The chain carries TRBV20-1 and TRBJ2-7; D not certain. Per germline, CDR1 DFQATT and CDR2 SNEGSKA (reference sequence). Deletions cut 2 bases from V and 7 bases from J, with 12 bases between. The CDR3 is 12 residues long. The CDR3 protein is CSARIIAREQYF. CDR3 nucleotide sequence: TGCAGTGCTAGAATAATAGCACGGGAGCAGTACTTC.

The chain combines TRBV7-8 with TRBJ2-5; D is ambiguous. V lost 0 bases, J lost 8 bases, and 16 bases lay in between. The CDR3 runs 15 residues. Per the germline V gene, CDR1 is SGHVS and CDR2 is FQNEAQ. CDR3 sequence (DNA): TGTGCCAGCAGCTTAGCGCTGGCCACCATTGAAACCCAGTACTTC. As protein: CASSLALATIETQYF.

The CDR3 nucleotides read TGTGCCAGCAGAATTCCCGGCCTGGGCACAGATACGCAGTATTTT. Protein product: CASRIPGLGTDTQYF. The chain joins TRBV28 to TRBJ2-3, with no clear D. Germline CDR1 and CDR2: MDHEN and SYDVKM. With 6 bases removed from V and 1 base from J, the gap between germline ends came to 14 bases. The CDR3 is 15 amino acids.

Regarding this clonotype: This sequence may be a read error, since a much larger clone differs from it by one base. The chain employs TRBV6-1 and TRBJ2-2, with TRBD2 as a possible D gene (5 bases). CDR3 length equals 16 residues. CDR1 MNHNS and CDR2 SASEGT come from the germline V gene. The CDR3 DNA is TGTGCCAGCAGTGAAGGGCGGGCCGCGAACACCGGGGAGCTGGTTTTT. Amino acids: CASSEGRAANTGELVF.

In this sample, this clonotype turned up a few times. This sequence joins TRBV3-1 and TRBJ2-5, with 8 bases lining up with TRBD2. Germline CDR1 and CDR2: LGHDT and YNNKEL (reference sequence). The CDR3 has 15 residues. V lost 1 base and J lost 5; bases outside the gene matches: 6. The CDR3 bases are TGTGCCAGCAGCCAAGTCGGGAGGGCCCGGGAGACCCAGTACTTC. This translates into CASSQVGRARETQYF.

The chain is built from TRBV19 and TRBJ1-1; 8 bases are shared with TRBD1. V lost 7 bases to trimming and J lost 5 bases; unmatched junction nucleotides: 3. Germline lookup yields CDR1 LNHDA and CDR2 SQIVND (reference sequence). The CDR3 is 12 amino acids. Here the CDR3 reads CASKQGDTEAFF. CDR3 sequence (DNA): TGTGCCAGTAAACAGGGGGATACTGAAGCTTTCTTT.

To note about this clonotype: No DNA is shown, since the ends of the CDR3 on it are uncertain; the CDR3 is the one TCRdb lists. V gene TRBV21-1 combines with J gene TRBJ2-4; the DNA was not compared with TRBD1, the D call given in the table. TRBV21-1 is reported as a pseudogene. The CDR3 has 22 amino acids, counting both end residues. The CDR3 spells CASGQRDSLHTFGSGAKNIQYF.

This clonotype turned up a few times. The chain links TRBV5-1 to TRBJ1-3; TRBD1 agrees at 9 bases. This CDR3 is 17 amino acids long. Germline V lookup: CDR1 SGHRS, CDR2 YFSETQ. V lost 4 bases and J lost 0; bases outside the gene matches: 8. This chain's CDR3 is CASSVSGTGSSGNTIYF. Here the CDR3 DNA reads TGCGCCAGCAGCGTTTCCGGGACAGGGAGCTCTGGAAACACCATATATTTT.

This clonotype was detected ten times or more. The chain is built from TRBV12-3 or TRBV12-4 and TRBJ2-1, with D maybe TRBD2 (6 bases). V was clipped by 6 bases and J by 9 bases, with 12 bases between them. The CDR3 spans 12 residues. CDR3 residues: CASSYGLPEQFF. The CDR3 nucleotides are TGTGCCAGCAGCTATGGACTACCTGAGCAGTTCTTC.

This clonotype was found many times. The rearrangement links TRBV7-9 to TRBJ2-5; no clear D gene. The ends were cut back, 0 bases at V and 3 bases at J, with 8 bases in the middle. This CDR3 has 14 amino acids. From germline, CDR1 is SEHNR and CDR2 FQNEAQ (reference sequence). CDR3 residues: CASSLAWSKETQYF. CDR3 in DNA: TGTGCCAGCAGCTTAGCCTGGTCCAAAGAGACCCAGTACTTC. Drawing the rest from reference TRBV7-9 and TRBJ2-5, the complete variable domain is DTGVSQNPRHKITKRGQNVTFRCDPISEHNRLYWYRQTLGQGPEFLTYFQNEAQLEKSRLLSDRFSAERPKGSFSTLEIQRTEQGDSAMYLCASSLAWSKETQYFGPGTRLLVL.

This clonotype was seen just once. The chain combines TRBV7-2 with TRBJ1-6; no definite D call. Germline V gene sequence: CDR1 SGHTA, CDR2 FQGNSA. With 0 bases removed from V and 10 bases from J, the gap between germline ends came to 10 bases. The CDR3 loop spans 14 amino acids. The CDR3 DNA sequence: TGTGCCAGCAGCTTAGCGGTGGTAGAATCACCCCTCCACTTT. Protein sequence: CASSLAVVESPLHF.

There are a few counts of this clonotype. Just one base apart from a much larger clone, this may be a read error. The rearrangement joins TRBV11-2 to TRBJ2-7; D not resolved. CDR3 length: 13 amino acids. With 3 bases removed from V and 5 bases from J, the gap between germline ends came to 11 bases. Germline lookup yields CDR1 SGHAT and CDR2 FQNNGV. The CDR3 region is CASSFRANDEQYF. The CDR3 nucleotides read TGTGCCAGCAGCTTCCGGGCCAACGACGAGCAGTACTTC.

The J gene is TRBJ1-1, the V gene TRBV20-1, with 8 bases identical to TRBD1. CDR1 is DFQATT and CDR2 is SNEGSKA in the germline V gene (reference sequence). Germline trimming cut 3 bases from V and 0 bases from J; bases unmatched to any gene: 3. The CDR3 length is 14 residues. DNA for the CDR3: TGCAGTGCTAGGCAGGGGGCCATGAACACTGAAGCTTTCTTT. This gives the protein CSARQGAMNTEAFF.

This clonotype was found a few times. The rearrangement uses TRBV20-1 and TRBJ2-3; D may be TRBD1 (6 bases). V lost 0 bases, J lost 2 bases, and 21 bases lay in between. From germline, CDR1 is DFQATT and CDR2 SNEGSKA (reference sequence). The CDR3 length is 18 residues. The CDR3 is CSARDYPPDSFFTDTQYF. The CDR3 DNA sequence: TGCAGTGCTAGAGATTACCCCCCGGACAGTTTTTTCACAGATACGCAGTATTTT.

The sample holds many counts of this clonotype. The chain couples TRBV24-1 to TRBJ1-5, with unresolved D. CDR3 length: 13 amino acids. The germline V and J ends were trimmed by 5 bases and 7 bases, with 11 bases remaining between them. Germline V gene lookup returns CDR1 KGHDR and CDR2 SFDVKD. This CDR3 is CATSGREGQPQHF. The CDR3 nucleotides are TGTGCCACCAGTGGGAGAGAAGGACAGCCCCAGCATTTT.

This clonotype was seen repeatedly, ten times or more. This sequence joins TRBV12-3 or TRBV12-4 and TRBJ2-1, with D possibly called TRBD1 or TRBD2 (6 bases each). The CDR3 spans 21 residues. V was trimmed by 3 bases and J by 1 base, leaving 28 bases between them. The CDR3 spells CASSFGHTPGDGSRSYNEQFF. The CDR3, as DNA: TGTGCCAGCAGTTTCGGCCACACACCAGGGGACGGGAGTAGGTCCTACAATGAGCAGTTCTTC.

The table lists this clonotype with many counts. The gene calls are TRBV28 and TRBJ1-1; 7 bases fit TRBD1. Germline V CDR1 and CDR2: MDHEN, SYDVKM. There are 15 residues in the CDR3. The V segment lost 6 bases and the J segment 6 bases; nucleotides outside the gene matches: 13. The CDR3 sequence: CASSSPQGILAEAFF. Here the CDR3 DNA reads TGTGCCAGCAGCTCCCCACAGGGGATCCTAGCTGAAGCTTTCTTT.

This clonotype was counted ten times or more. The J gene is TRBJ2-7, the V gene TRBV7-3, with TRBD2 as a possible D gene (6 bases). Between the trimmed V and J ends, which lost 2 bases and 6 bases, there was a span of 11 bases. Germline-derived CDR1 and CDR2 are SGHTA and FQGTGA. The CDR3 is 13 residues long. The CDR3 region has the DNA TGTGCCAGCAGCTTAGGTGGAGGGGTCGAGCAGTACTTC. Its protein product is CASSLGGGVEQYF.

The sample holds a few counts of this clonotype. This chain links TRBV2 with TRBJ2-1; D might be TRBD2 (6 bases). Germline values: CDR1 SNHLY, CDR2 FYNNEI. V lost 7 bases and J 6 bases, leaving 19 bases between the germline ends. This CDR3 region has 15 residues. The CDR3 protein is CASKWESGAGNEQFF. CDR3 sequence (DNA): TGTGCCAGCAAGTGGGAATCGGGAGCGGGCAATGAGCAGTTCTTC.

This clonotype was detected ten times or more. The genes are TRBV3-1 and TRBJ2-1; the match to TRBD2 covers 11 bases. The J segment lost 9 bases and the V segment lost 4 bases, leaving 8 bases of the junction unmatched. Per germline, CDR1 LGHDT and CDR2 YNNKEL (reference sequence). The CDR3 spans 15 residues. The CDR3 region has the DNA TGTGCCAGCAGCCCGCTAGCGGGAGGAGTTGGTGAGCAGTTCTTC. Translation gives CASSPLAGGVGEQFF.

Worth noting for this clonotype: This sequence may be a read error, since a much larger clone differs from it by one base. This chain links TRBV4-1 with TRBJ1-1; unclear D gene. Trimming removed 3 bases from V and 0 bases from J, with 8 bases in between. Germline CDR1 MGHRA, CDR2 YSYEKL. The CDR3 sequence is 14 residues long. DNA for the CDR3: TGCGCCAGCAGCCAGACCCTAGTGAACACTGAAGCTTTCTTT. Translation gives CASSQTLVNTEAFF.

This clonotype was counted ten times or more. V gene TRBV19 combines with J gene TRBJ1-1; D gene unclear. The CDR3 covers 13 residues. CDR1 is LNHDA, CDR2 SQIVND, per germline (reference sequence). Trimming cost V 5 bases and J 0 bases, with 7 bases left between them. The CDR3 spells CASSVTVNTEAFF. The CDR3 bases are TGTGCCAGTAGTGTGACGGTGAACACTGAAGCTTTCTTT. Filled out from reference TRBV19 and TRBJ1-1, the complete variable domain reads DGGITQSPKYLFRKEGQNVTLSCEQNLNHDAMYWYRQDPGQGLRLIYYSQIVNDFQKGDIAEGYSVSREKKESFPLTVTSAQKNPTAFYLCASSVTVNTEAFFGQGTRLTVV.

The chain links TRBV5-1 to TRBJ2-1; 7 nucleotides agree with TRBD2. Germline CDR1 is SGHRS and CDR2 is YFSETQ. V trimming: 1 base; J trimming: 4 bases; junction bases outside the gene matches: 8. This CDR3 region has 16 residues. The DNA of the CDR3 is TGCGCCAGCAGCTTGACGTTCTCTAGCGGATACAATGAGCAGTTCTTC. Translation gives CASSLTFSSGYNEQFF.

The chain uses TRBV19 and TRBJ2-1, with 8 bases lining up with TRBD2. V dropped 8 bases and J dropped 7; count of bases not matched to a gene: 13. From germline, CDR1 is LNHDA and CDR2 SQIVND (reference sequence). The CDR3 runs 15 residues. The CDR3 protein is CASARGASGSNEQFF. The CDR3 nucleotides are TGTGCCAGTGCTCGGGGGGCGAGCGGGAGTAATGAGCAGTTCTTC.

This clonotype was seen repeatedly, ten times or more. This rearrangement joins TRBV28 to TRBJ2-5; D perhaps matches TRBD2 (5 bases). From germline, CDR1 is MDHEN and CDR2 SYDVKM. The CDR3 has 16 amino acids. Trimming removed 2 bases from V and 1 base from J, with 14 bases in between. CDR3 in amino acids: CASSLRGSGVQETQYF. CDR3 coding DNA: TGTGCCAGCAGTTTACGCGGGTCCGGGGTCCAAGAGACCCAGTACTTC.